This T cell receptor (beta chain) was recorded in a study of T cells after yellow fever vaccination. Study outcomes and limitations: The study noted that FACS-sorted repertoires could contain abundant clonotypes contaminating from the bulk population.

TCRdb processed the 5' RACE reads anew with MiXCR; each CDR3 protein has one entry. Of around 310,000 distinct CDR3 sequences listed, 8.7% are singletons. Germline V gives CDR1 SGHRS, CDR2 YFSETQ. The CDR3 covers 14 residues. The V and J ends lost 1 base and 5 bases respectively, with 11 bases between them. Points on this clonotype: The antigen remains undetermined.

This chain joins TRBV5-1 and TRBJ2-3; D is perhaps TRBD1 or TRBD2 (5 bases each). This sample comprised PBMCs, obtained on the day of the first yellow fever vaccination. The receptor comes from a man between 18 and 35 years old who received the YFV17D yellow fever vaccine. The CDR3 reads CASSLRDPRDTQYF. The CDR3 nucleotides are TGCGCCAGCAGCTTGAGGGACCCCCGAGATACGCAGTATTTT.